The 5 T cell receptor beta chains listed next were all sequenced from one sample in a study of cytomegalovirus exposure and HLA in healthy donors (dated by TCRdb to about 2017). Library generation was performed with the immunoSEQ multiplex PCR assay. For the multiplex PCR, a mixture combining 60 forward primers for TCR Vbeta segments and 13 reverse primers for TCR Jbeta segments was used. Here the immuneACCESS table is served through TCRdb, limited to in-frame sequences with V and J called. Missing clones are a known gap in these copies; in checked studies unresolved V genes cover under half, and the rest lacks a known reason. This sample holds 70,000 to 90,000 clones; 84% were observed only once. Of the sample, approximately 17% is held by the ten largest clones. The source material was PBMCs. Receptors were obtained from an older man in good health and CMV-seropositive.

The V call is TRBV6-5, the J call TRBJ2-2, with 11 nucleotides matching TRBD2. J lost 10 bases, V lost 7 bases, and 5 bases had no gene match. The CDR3 contains 13 residues. Germline assignment: CDR1 MNHEY and CDR2 SVGAGI. The DNA for the CDR3 is TGTGCCAGCACTGTACTAGCGGGGGAGGAGCTGTTTTTT. Protein sequence: CASTVLAGEELFF.

The rearrangement joins TRBV5-1 to TRBJ2-1; a weak D match, TRBD2 (5 bases). The CDR3 is made up of 13 amino acids. From germline, CDR1 is SGHRS and CDR2 YFSETQ. V was trimmed by 4 bases and J by 4 bases, leaving 9 bases between them. The CDR3 loop reads CASSLGLYNEQFF. In nucleotides, the CDR3 is TGCGCCAGCAGCCTAGGACTTTACAATGAGCAGTTCTTC.

V and J are TRBV2 and TRBJ2-2; TRBD2 matches 9 bases. The trim removed 7 bases at V and 4 bases at J, leaving 13 bases unmatched. The germline CDR1 and CDR2 sequences are SNHLY and FYNNEI. The CDR3 contains 17 residues. CDR3 DNA: TGTGCCAGCATCGAACGGGCGGGGGGGCCCGGCACCGGGGAGCTGTTTTTT. Protein: CASIERAGGPGTGELFF.

The rearrangement uses TRBV19 and TRBJ1-1; TRBD1 aligns across 7 bases. The CDR3 extends over 15 amino acids. The V gene's germline CDR1 is LNHDA and CDR2 SQIVND (reference sequence). V trimming: 6 bases; J trimming: 0 bases; junction bases outside the gene matches: 7. The CDR3 loop is CASSQRQGLNTEAFF. The DNA of the CDR3 is TGTGCCAGTAGCCAGCGACAGGGTCTGAACACTGAAGCTTTCTTT.

The rearrangement joins TRBV6-5 to TRBJ1-2; D unclear. This CDR3 has 16 amino acids. The V end was cut by 0 bases, the J end by 2 bases, with 13 bases between. Germline V gives CDR1 MNHEY, CDR2 SVGAGI. The CDR3 region is CASSYSRVGTNYGYTF. CDR3 in DNA: TGTGCCAGCAGTTACTCGAGGGTCGGAACCAACTATGGCTACACCTTC.